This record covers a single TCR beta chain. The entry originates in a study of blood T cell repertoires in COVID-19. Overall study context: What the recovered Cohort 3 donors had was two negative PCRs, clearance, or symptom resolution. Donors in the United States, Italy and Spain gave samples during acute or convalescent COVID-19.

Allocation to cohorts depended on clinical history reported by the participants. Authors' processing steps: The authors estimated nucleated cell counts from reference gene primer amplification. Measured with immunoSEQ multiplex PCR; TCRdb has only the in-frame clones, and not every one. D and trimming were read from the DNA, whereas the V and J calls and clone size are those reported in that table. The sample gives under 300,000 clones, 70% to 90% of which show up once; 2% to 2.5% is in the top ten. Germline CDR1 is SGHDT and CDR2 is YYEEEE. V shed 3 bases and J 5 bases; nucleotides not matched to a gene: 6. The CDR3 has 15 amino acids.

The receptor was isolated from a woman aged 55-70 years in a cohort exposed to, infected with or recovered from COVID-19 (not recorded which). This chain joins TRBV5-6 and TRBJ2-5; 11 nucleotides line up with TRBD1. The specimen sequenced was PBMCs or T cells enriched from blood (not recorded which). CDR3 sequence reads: CASSSAGTGGETQYF. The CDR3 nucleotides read TGTGCCAGCAGCTCCGCCGGGACAGGGGGGGAGACCCAGTACTTC.